This T cell receptor beta chain was sequenced for a study of blood T cell repertoires in COVID-19. Authors' methods: Counts of nucleated cells, estimated from reference gene primer amplification, were obtained. Data came from immunoSEQ multiplex PCR; TCRdb stores just in-frame clones and leaves some out. The V and J calls and clone size come from that table; D and trimming were worked out from the DNA. The repertoire holds 84,000 or so clones, with roughly 78% as singletons. Trimming removed 4 bases at V and 0 bases at J, with 16 bases between. The CDR3 contains 16 residues. Germline V gene sequence: CDR1 GTSNPN, CDR2 SVGIG (reference sequence).

V and J are TRBV30 and TRBJ2-1; D is possibly TRBD2 (6 bases). Sequences were obtained from peripheral blood. The sequence was collected from a man aged 55 to 70 with COVID-19, enrolled during active disease. As DNA, the CDR3 is TGTGCCTGGACTAGGGGCGGGGTCAGCTCCTACAATGAGCAGTTCTTC. The encoded protein is CAWTRGGVSSYNEQFF.